The 15 T cell receptor beta chains below all came from one sample that was sequenced in a study of Ad26.COV2.S vaccination and SARS-CoV-2 variants. Clones were sequenced by immunoSEQ multiplex PCR, and TCRdb holds only the in-frame ones, with some missing. The repertoire has about 390,000 clones, more than 85% of them found once; the top ten carry around 3.4%. As for treatment: roughly 19 received Ad26.COV2.S at low or high dose, single or two shots; several received placebo; per-sample allocation not given. Collection of the samples took place on day 63 after the first injection of vaccine or placebo. The specimen was peripheral blood, collected in a trial of Ad26.COV2.S vaccine versus placebo. All receptors derive from a person aged 18-60 years who received the Ad26.COV2.S COVID-19 vaccine or a placebo.

The rearrangement links TRBV7-9 to TRBJ2-1, with TRBD2 matching over 8 bases. Per germline, CDR1 SEHNR and CDR2 FQNEAQ (reference sequence). CDR3 length: 16 amino acids. The V gene end was trimmed by 0 bases and the J gene end by 0 bases; junction bases not matched to a gene: 1. CDR3 in amino acids: CASSLAAGGSYNEQFF. The CDR3 region has the DNA TGTGCCAGCAGCTTAGCGGCGGGGGGCTCCTACAATGAGCAGTTCTTC.

This chain uses TRBV27 with TRBJ2-7; 9 bases match TRBD1. V trimming: 6 bases; J trimming: 6 bases; junction bases outside the gene matches: 6. This CDR3 has 13 residues. CDR1 is MNHEY and CDR2 is SMNVEV in the germline V gene (reference sequence). CDR3 nucleotides: TGTGCCAGCAGGGGTACAGGGGGCCGCGAGCAGTACTTC. Protein: CASRGTGGREQYF.

The CDR3 coding sequence is TGTGCCAGTAGTATTGAGACTCATAGCTCCTACGAGCAGTACTTC. Protein product: CASSIETHSSYEQYF. The chain couples TRBV19 to TRBJ2-7, with D unresolved. The V end was cut by 3 bases, the J end by 0 bases, with 12 bases between. Germline CDR1 LNHDA, CDR2 SQIVND (reference sequence). CDR3 length equals 15 residues.

The chain couples TRBV7-2 to TRBJ1-3; D call uncertain. Germline V CDR1 and CDR2: SGHTA, FQGNSA. The CDR3 loop spans 14 amino acids. The V end was cut by 5 bases, the J end by 6 bases, with 14 bases between. The CDR3 DNA is TGTGCCAGCAGCCGCCAGAATGAGGAAAACACCATATATTTT. Protein sequence: CASSRQNEENTIYF.

The V gene is TRBV6-1, the J gene TRBJ2-2; D is perhaps TRBD1 (6 bases). The V and J ends lost 0 bases and 3 bases respectively, with 11 bases between them. This CDR3 is 16 amino acids long. Per the germline V gene, CDR1 is MNHNS and CDR2 is SASEGT. CDR3 residues: CASSEAGQIHTGELFF. As DNA, the CDR3 is TGTGCCAGCAGTGAAGCGGGACAAATTCACACCGGGGAGCTGTTTTTT.

In this sample, this clone turned up once. This chain uses TRBV25-1 with TRBJ1-4; no clear D gene. The V end lost 9 bases, the J end lost 5 bases, and 19 bases lay between the germline ends. Per the germline V gene, CDR1 is MGHDK and CDR2 is SYGVNS. This CDR3 has 15 residues. CDR3 sequence: CASSFRTQANEKLFF. The CDR3 nucleotides are TGTGCCAGTAGTTTCAGGACTCAGGCCAATGAAAAACTGTTTTTT.

The chain recombines TRBV4-3 with TRBJ2-1, with 12 positions matching TRBD2. This CDR3 is 17 amino acids long. The ends lost 1 base at V and 7 bases at J; junction bases unmatched: 8. Per the germline V gene, CDR1 is LGHNA and CDR2 is YSLEER. CDR3 sequence (DNA): TGCGCCAGCAGCCAAGTGTTGCTAGCGGGGGGGATAAATGAGCAGTTCTTC. Protein product: CASSQVLLAGGINEQFF.

This chain links TRBV7-9 with TRBJ2-1, with TRBD1 identical over 7 bases. V trimming: 5 bases; J trimming: 6 bases; junction bases outside the gene matches: 7. The germline V gene has CDR1 SEHNR and CDR2 FQNEAQ (reference sequence). CDR3 length equals 14 residues. The CDR3 DNA is TGTGCCAGCAGCGATGGACAGGTGTTCAATGAGCAGTTCTTC. Translating it yields CASSDGQVFNEQFF. Combining the CDR3 with reference TRBV7-9 and TRBJ2-1 gives the whole variable domain DTGVSQNPRHKITKRGQNVTFRCDPISEHNRLYWYRQTLGQGPEFLTYFQNEAQLEKSRLLSDRFSAERPKGSFSTLEIQRTEQGDSAMYLCASSDGQVFNEQFFGPGTRLTVL.

The chain carries TRBV3-1 (or the pseudogene TRBV3-2) and TRBJ1-3, with a tentative D call TRBD1 (5 bases). Trimming removed 5 bases from V and 0 bases from J, with 8 bases in between. The CDR3 covers 14 residues. Germline V gene sequence: CDR1 LGHDT, CDR2 YNNKEL (reference sequence). Written as DNA, the CDR3 is TGTGCCAGCAGCGTACAGGACTCTGGAAACACCATATATTTT. Translated: CASSVQDSGNTIYF.

The chain combines TRBV19 with TRBJ2-2; no reliable D call. V lost 6 bases and J 0 bases, leaving 11 bases between the germline ends. The CDR3 runs to 15 residues. Looked up from germline, CDR1 is LNHDA and CDR2 is SQIVND (reference sequence). CDR3 nucleotide sequence: TGTGCCAGTAGGAGATCCAACCCGAACACCGGGGAGCTGTTTTTT. The encoded protein is CASRRSNPNTGELFF.

The rearrangement uses TRBV2 and TRBJ1-4, with D possibly matching TRBD1 (6 bases). Per germline, CDR1 SNHLY and CDR2 FYNNEI. The CDR3 is 14 amino acids. The ends were cut back, 6 bases at V and 10 bases at J, with 18 bases in the middle. The CDR3 sequence is CASRMEGGPGKLFF. CDR3 in DNA: TGTGCCAGCAGGATGGAGGGGGGGCCGGGAAAACTGTTTTTT.

V is TRBV9 and J is TRBJ2-2; 9 nucleotides agree with TRBD2. Germline CDR1 and CDR2: SGDLS and YYNGEE. Trimming cost V 2 bases and J 1 base; bases outside gene matches: 3. This CDR3 is 16 amino acids long. The CDR3 loop reads CASSVQAGGNTGELFF. The DNA of the CDR3 is TGTGCCAGCAGCGTCCAAGCGGGGGGGAACACCGGGGAGCTGTTTTTT.

The table lists this clone with a few counts. The same CDR3 also results from other DNA sequences found in this sample. CDR3 region: CASSQAGNQPQHF. The CDR3 DNA reads as TGTGCCAGCAGCCAAGCGGGGAATCAGCCCCAGCATTTT. The chain is built from TRBV3-1 (or the pseudogene TRBV3-2) and TRBJ1-5; D not resolved. There are 13 residues in the CDR3. V was clipped by 1 base and J by 4 bases, with 5 bases between them. Looked up from germline, CDR1 is LGHDT and CDR2 is YNNKEL (reference sequence).

The chain uses TRBV6-1 and TRBJ1-2, with 10 nucleotides matching TRBD1. Germline V gives CDR1 MNHNS, CDR2 SASEGT. The V segment lost 3 bases and the J segment 8 bases; nucleotides outside the gene matches: 9. The CDR3 loop spans 15 amino acids. CDR3 protein: CASSEGQGTSWGYTF. As DNA, the CDR3 is TGTGCCAGCAGTGAGGGACAGGGGACTTCTTGGGGCTACACCTTC.

The rearrangement joins TRBV5-6 to TRBJ2-7; D tentatively reads TRBD1 or TRBD2 (5 bases each). From germline, CDR1 is SGHDT and CDR2 YYEEEE. The CDR3 sequence is 14 residues long. The ends were cut back, 0 bases at V and 3 bases at J, with 10 bases in the middle. CDR3 protein: CASSLGDLNYEQYF. In DNA, the CDR3 is TGTGCCAGCAGCTTGGGGGACCTTAACTACGAGCAGTACTTC.